The T cell receptor (beta chain) described here comes from a study of identical twins (dated by TCRdb to about 2016). Looking at the study overall: TCR alpha and beta repertoires from monozygotic twins, unrelated adults of various ages and cord blood were deep-sequenced to test whether fetal clonotypes persist. Replicate twin experiments were performed at different times using different library preparation protocols to rule out contamination.

Results the study describes overall, beyond this receptor: Because the same donors could not be followed over many years, the conclusions depended on cross-sectional statistical analysis. Fewer insertions were carried by abundant cord blood beta clonotypes, a similar but weaker trend appeared in young adult naive repertoires, and no such trend appeared in memory repertoires. Recombination models systematically underestimated out-of-frame TCR alpha sharing in monozygotic twins but agreed with sharing between unrelated individuals. Compared with coincidental sharing between unrelated individuals, out-of-frame TCR alpha sequences shared between twins showed an excess of sequences with low generation probability. Excess twin sharing in beta out-of-frame sequences was weaker because fewer shared sequences lowered the signal-to-noise ratio. Invariant T cells such as MAIT and iNKT could partly confound zero-insertion analyses, although diverse VJ usage argued against such confounding for most clonotypes.

Libraries came from 5' RACE. For sequencing, an Illumina HiSeq 2000 was employed. Template switching introduced a universal primer binding site; the final cDNA contained a unique molecular identifier, enabling accurate counting of TCR cDNA molecules. Specific primers in the conserved constant-segment region were used to synthesize first-strand cDNA for TCR alpha and beta chains. Each cDNA library was double barcoded, with a SMART-Mk sample barcode plus Illumina barcodes, to control for contamination. Two successive PCR steps introduced TruSeq adapter sequences along with Illumina sample barcodes. The TCR alpha and beta cDNA libraries were sequenced on the Illumina HiSeq platform using custom primers. Per the original workflow: MiGEC processed the raw reads to extract unique molecular identifiers, while MiXCR was used to determine the CDR3 positions. For each individual, recombination models were inferred using an EM algorithm with the repgenHMM and IGoR tools. The analysis of shared clonotypes was done with the tcR package in R, with sharing normalized by the product of cloneset sizes. To study raw recombination without the effects of thymic and clonal selection, out-of-frame nonproductive sequences were analyzed. TCRdb itself trimmed the public reads at Q25 with fastp, ran MiXCR and retained productive beta chains. Each record represents a unique CDR3 protein, reported with the most common genes and DNA among its rows. The V and J calls were not made by the authors but by TCRdb's processing. Present in this sample are fewer than 800,000 distinct CDR3 sequences, roughly 6.6% of which were seen just once. The biggest ten clones account for about 1.5% of the sample.

Points on this clonotype: The clone's antigen remains unknown. Since a much larger clone is just one base distant, this may be a read error.

Cut back by 0 bases and 4 bases, the V and J ends lie 8 bases apart. CDR1 and CDR2 are read off the germline V gene as SGHRS and YFSETQ. There are 14 amino acids in the CDR3, from cysteine to phenylalanine inclusive. This entry keeps only the CDR3 DNA: 42 bases, framed from base 1. Only healthy Caucasian donors were included. Three pairs of female monozygotic twins, all aged 18 to 29 years, were included in the twin cohort. Peripheral blood mononuclear cells were used as the source from which RNA for TCR libraries was isolated. The same specimen was also included in a second study, on yellow fever vaccine responses in identical twins. The second investigation adds: The authors reported that the T cell response to vaccination in identical twins appeared partly convergent and partly personalized. In identical twins, the study followed T cell clones that responded to the vaccine with precision.

The V gene is TRBV5-1 and the J gene is TRBJ2-1, with the D gene too uncertain to name. The specimen was PBMCs. The origin of this receptor is a woman in her late teens or twenties in good health. DNA sequence: TGCGCCAGCAGCTTGGTTCCCGAATACAATGAGCAGTTCTTC. It translates as CASSLVPEYNEQFF.